This entry lists 3 T cell receptor beta chains sequenced from one sample in a study of blood T cell repertoires in COVID-19. Clones were sequenced by immunoSEQ multiplex PCR, and TCRdb holds only the in-frame ones, with some missing. The sample records more than 300,000 clones, more than 70% being singletons. Sequenced material: PBMCs or T cells enriched from blood (not recorded which). All receptors come from a woman aged 18-30 years who had recovered from COVID-19.

This rearrangement joins TRBV27 to TRBJ1-4, with 7 bases lining up with TRBD1. The CDR3 has 14 residues. V trimming: 5 bases; J trimming: 6 bases; junction bases outside the gene matches: 6. Germline V lookup: CDR1 MNHEY, CDR2 SMNVEV (reference sequence). The CDR3 sequence is CASSAPGGDEKLFF. The CDR3 nucleotides are TGTGCCAGCAGTGCCCCAGGGGGAGATGAAAAACTGTTTTTT.

The chain recombines TRBV21-1 with TRBJ2-5; TRBD1 is the table's D call, not checked against the DNA. TRBV21-1 is classified as a pseudogene. This CDR3 is built from 15 residues. DNA for the CDR3: TGTGCCAGCAATGGAGGACAGGGATACCAAGAGACCCAGTACTTC. It is translated as CASNGGQGYQETQYF.

This clone was recorded only once. The chain couples TRBV25-1 to TRBJ1-4; D remains unclear. Per the germline V gene, CDR1 is MGHDK and CDR2 is SYGVNS. This CDR3 is 12 amino acids long. Trimming shortened V by 5 bases and J by 7 bases, and 8 bases separated the two germline ends. CDR3 in DNA: TGTGCCAGCAGTCCCCCCCGTGAAAAACTGTTTTTT. Translating it yields CASSPPREKLFF.